Following are 14 T cell receptor beta chains from one sample sequenced in a study of CD8 T cells in Susac syndrome. Reverse transcription used roughly 0.5 to 1 ug RNA and random hexamers. Using its own MiXCR run on the immunoSEQ multiplex PCR reads, TCRdb lists one record per CDR3 protein. The sample carries 74,000 or so distinct CDR3 sequences, 90% to 95% recorded once. The specimen sequenced was CD4+ T cells from PBMCs. The receptors were sampled from a human donor with Susac syndrome.

V and J are TRBV15 and TRBJ2-2; D unclear. Germline-derived CDR1 and CDR2 are LNHNV and YYDKDF (reference sequence). The V and J ends lost 0 bases and 0 bases respectively, with 8 bases between them. The CDR3 sequence is 16 residues long. Here the CDR3 reads CATSRDSGSNTGELFF. DNA of the CDR3: TGTGCCACCAGCAGAGATTCGGGCTCGAACACCGGGGAGCTGTTTTTT.

There are a few counts of this clonotype. The chain couples TRBV29-1 to TRBJ2-1, with TRBD2 identical over 10 bases. This CDR3 spans 13 amino acids. V dropped 7 bases and J dropped 6; count of bases not matched to a gene: 6. Germline V gene sequence: CDR1 SQVTM, CDR2 ANQGSEA. CDR3 residues: CSAEAGGLNEQFF. CDR3 bases: TGCAGCGCCGAAGCGGGGGGGCTCAATGAGCAGTTCTTC.

The chain employs TRBV27 and TRBJ2-5; D may be TRBD2 (5 bases). In germline, CDR1 is MNHEY, CDR2 SMNVEV (reference sequence). The ends were cut back, 5 bases at V and 5 bases at J, with 18 bases in the middle. The CDR3 sequence is 15 residues long. This CDR3 is CASSPPRFERETQYF. CDR3 in DNA: TGTGCCAGCAGTCCCCCCAGGTTTGAGCGGGAGACCCAGTACTTC.

This clonotype has only a few counts. The V gene is TRBV18, the J gene TRBJ1-2; possibly TRBD1 for D (5 bases). The CDR3 is 13 amino acids. The germline CDR1 and CDR2 sequences are KGHSH and LQKENI. V was shortened by 3 bases and J by 8 bases, with 13 bases between the two germline ends. The CDR3 nucleotides read TGTGCCAGCTCACCGCAGGGAGGTTACGGCTACACCTTC. Residues: CASSPQGGYGYTF.

The chain recombines TRBV3-1 with TRBJ2-4, with D tentatively TRBD1 or TRBD2 (5 bases each). The CDR3 runs 20 residues. The germline gives CDR1 LGHDT, CDR2 YNNKEL (reference sequence). V was cut by 1 base and J by 1 base, with 23 bases left in between. DNA of the CDR3: TGTGCCAGCAGCCAAGCGGGTCTTGGAGGTTTTTGGGGGGCCAAAAACATTCAGTACTTC. Residues: CASSQAGLGGFWGAKNIQYF.

The chain is built from TRBV28 and TRBJ2-7; D remains ambiguous. Germline-derived CDR1 and CDR2 are MDHEN and SYDVKM. V lost 6 bases and J 4 bases, leaving 10 bases between the germline ends. CDR3 size: 12 residues. This chain's CDR3 is CASRPRSYEQYF. CDR3 sequence (DNA): TGTGCCAGCAGGCCCAGGTCGTACGAGCAGTACTTC.

The rearrangement uses TRBV19 and TRBJ2-7; tentatively, D is TRBD1 or TRBD2 (6 bases each). The V gene's germline CDR1 is LNHDA and CDR2 SQIVND (reference sequence). The V gene lost 5 bases and the J gene lost 5 bases, with 19 bases spanning the gap. This CDR3 is built from 15 residues. Written as DNA, the CDR3 is TGTGCCAGTAGTCCTAACGTAGGGGGGCGGAACGAGCAGTACTTC. It encodes CASSPNVGGRNEQYF.

The chain links TRBV14 to TRBJ1-1; D remains unclear. The V gene lost 4 bases and the J gene lost 0 bases, with 9 bases spanning the gap. Germline values: CDR1 SGHDN, CDR2 FVKESK. CDR3 length: 14 residues. The CDR3 spells CASSLAGMNTEAFF. As DNA, the CDR3 is TGTGCCAGCAGCCTGGCGGGGATGAACACTGAAGCTTTCTTT.

V usage is TRBV20-1 and J usage is TRBJ1-2, with a weak D call TRBD1 (5 bases). Germline CDR1 and CDR2: DFQATT and SNEGSKA (reference sequence). V dropped 4 bases and J dropped 2 bases, with 14 bases sitting between them. This CDR3 has 14 amino acids. The CDR3 DNA reads TGCAGTGCTATAGAACAGGCCTCCAACTATGGCTACACCTTC. It is translated as CSAIEQASNYGYTF.

In this sample, this clonotype turned up once. This chain uses TRBV6-5 with TRBJ1-2; weak D call: TRBD1 (6 bases). There are 14 residues in the CDR3. Germline CDR1 MNHEY, CDR2 SVGAGI. V was trimmed by 6 bases and J by 4 bases, leaving 15 bases between them. The CDR3 region has the DNA TGTGCCAGCAGGAGGGACATGAAGGCCTATGGCTACACCTTC. Residues: CASRRDMKAYGYTF.

There are a few counts of this clonotype. CDR3 DNA: TGTGCCAGCACTAACGGGCTCTATCAGCCCCAGCATTTT. This codes for CASTNGLYQPQHF. This chain connects TRBV6-2 or TRBV6-3 to TRBJ1-5, with no clear D. The CDR3 contains 13 residues. V lost 7 bases and J 5 bases, leaving 12 bases between the germline ends. CDR1 and CDR2 (germline): MNHEY, SVGEGT.

Of note for this clonotype: This may arise from a read error, as a much more abundant clone is one base away. The chain couples TRBV3-1 to TRBJ2-1; possible D gene TRBD2, 5 bases. The germline gives CDR1 LGHDT, CDR2 YNNKEL (reference sequence). The CDR3 extends over 14 amino acids. Trimming left V 5 bases short and J 8 bases short, with 16 bases between. The CDR3 nucleotides read TGTGCCAGCAGCGGATTGGGAGTTTTATATGAGCAGTTCTTC. Residues: CASSGLGVLYEQFF.

The genes are TRBV27 and TRBJ2-7; no firm D call. In germline, CDR1 is MNHEY, CDR2 SMNVEV (reference sequence). This CDR3 comprises 14 residues. Deletions cut 4 bases from V and 1 base from J, with 11 bases between. CDR3 protein: CASSSPLRSYEQYF. CDR3 coding DNA: TGTGCCAGCAGTTCCCCCCTTCGGTCCTACGAGCAGTACTTC.

The rearrangement uses TRBV18 and TRBJ2-2; D is tentatively TRBD1 or TRBD2 (5 bases each). V shed 3 bases and J shed 7 bases, with 12 bases lying between them. The CDR3 length is 14 residues. The germline gives CDR1 KGHSH, CDR2 LQKENI. The CDR3 DNA reads as TGTGCCAGCTCACCCGGTCGGGGCTTCGGGGAGCTGTTTTTT. Translating it yields CASSPGRGFGELFF.